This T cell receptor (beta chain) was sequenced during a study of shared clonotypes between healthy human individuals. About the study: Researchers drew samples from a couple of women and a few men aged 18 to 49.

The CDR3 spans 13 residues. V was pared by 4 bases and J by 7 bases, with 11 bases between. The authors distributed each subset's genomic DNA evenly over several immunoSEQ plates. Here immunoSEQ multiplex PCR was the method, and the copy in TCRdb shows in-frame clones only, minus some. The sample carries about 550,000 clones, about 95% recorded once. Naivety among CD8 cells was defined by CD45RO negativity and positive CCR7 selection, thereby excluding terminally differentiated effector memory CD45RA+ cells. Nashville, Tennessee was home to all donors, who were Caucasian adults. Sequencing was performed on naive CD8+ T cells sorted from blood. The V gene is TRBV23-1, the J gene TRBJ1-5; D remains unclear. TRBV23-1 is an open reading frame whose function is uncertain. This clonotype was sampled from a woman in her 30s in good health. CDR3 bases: TGCGCCAGCAGTCTCTCCGGAAACCAGCCCCAGCATTTT. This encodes CASSLSGNQPQHF.